This TCR beta chain was identified during a study of CD8+ T cells in alopecia areata. Findings and caveats of the study: On tofacitinib, scalp and blood still held many of the expanded lesional clones.

Described treatment: oral pan-JAK inhibitor, 5-10 mg twice daily. In each case, RNA was isolated and then reverse transcribed into cDNA as the sequencing template. The data were produced by immunoSEQ multiplex PCR, yet TCRdb's version contains in-frame clones alone and is incomplete. The sample holds approximately 140,000 clones, 86% seen once. With regard to this clone: Its antigen is still unknown.

The V end was cut by 4 bases, the J end by 6 bases, with 7 bases between. CDR3 size: 12 residues. Germline lookup yields CDR1 SGHNT and CDR2 YYREEE (reference sequence). The chain has TRBV5-4 and TRBJ1-4, with D uncertain. The starting material was CD8+ T cells sorted from blood, obtained at week 4, from a patient treated with tofacitinib. This TCR was recovered from a human donor with alopecia areata. The CDR3 DNA reads as TGTGCCAGCAGCGGGCAAGATGAAAAACTGTTTTTT. Its protein is CASSGQDEKLFF.